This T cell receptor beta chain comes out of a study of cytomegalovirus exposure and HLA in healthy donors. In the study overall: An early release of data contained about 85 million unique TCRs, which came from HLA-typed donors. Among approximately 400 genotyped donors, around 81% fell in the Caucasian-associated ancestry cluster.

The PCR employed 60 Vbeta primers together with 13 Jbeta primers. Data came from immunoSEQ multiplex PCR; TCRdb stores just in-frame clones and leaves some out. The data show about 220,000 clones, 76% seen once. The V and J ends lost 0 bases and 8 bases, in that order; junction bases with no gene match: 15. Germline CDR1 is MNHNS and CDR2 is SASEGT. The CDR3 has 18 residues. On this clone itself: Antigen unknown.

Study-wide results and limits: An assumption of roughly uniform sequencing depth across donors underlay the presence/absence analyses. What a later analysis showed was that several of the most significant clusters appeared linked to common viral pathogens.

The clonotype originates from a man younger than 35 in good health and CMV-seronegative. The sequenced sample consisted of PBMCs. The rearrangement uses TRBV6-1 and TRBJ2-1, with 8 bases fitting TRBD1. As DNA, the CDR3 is TGTGCCAGCAGTGAAGCGAATCATCTGGGACAGGCGAGGGATGAGCAGTTCTTC. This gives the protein CASSEANHLGQARDEQFF.